This TCR beta chain was identified during a study of T cells after yellow fever vaccination. Germline CDR1 SGHRS, CDR2 YFSETQ. V lost 0 bases, J lost 11 bases, and 21 bases lay in between. The CDR3 sequence is 15 residues long. TCRdb reanalysed the 5' RACE reads using MiXCR and keeps one entry per CDR3 protein. The repertoire has 300,000 to 350,000 distinct CDR3 sequences, 7% to 10% of them found once; the top ten carry about 16%. Regarding the study as a whole: FACS-sorted repertoires could harbor abundant contaminating bulk-population clonotypes. Weaker in magnitude, the secondary response showed a faster peak on day 5 versus 15.

This clonotype turned up a few times. No antigen is known for it. The TCR was taken from a young man who received the YFV17D yellow fever vaccine. The source was PBMCs, collected more than 40 days after the first yellow fever vaccination. This chain links TRBV5-1 with TRBJ2-7; tentatively, D is TRBD2 (5 bases). The CDR3 coding sequence is TGCGCCAGCAGCTTGGAGGGTGATTCCGGAGGTTTGGAGTACTTC. As protein: CASSLEGDSGGLEYF. Full variable domain (rest looked up from reference TRBV5-1 and TRBJ2-7): KAGVTQTPRYLIKTRGQQVTLSCSPISGHRSVSWYQQTPGQGLQFLFEYFSETQRNKGNFPGRFSGRQFSNSRSEMNVSTLELGDSALYLCASSLEGDSGGLEYFGPGTRLTVT.